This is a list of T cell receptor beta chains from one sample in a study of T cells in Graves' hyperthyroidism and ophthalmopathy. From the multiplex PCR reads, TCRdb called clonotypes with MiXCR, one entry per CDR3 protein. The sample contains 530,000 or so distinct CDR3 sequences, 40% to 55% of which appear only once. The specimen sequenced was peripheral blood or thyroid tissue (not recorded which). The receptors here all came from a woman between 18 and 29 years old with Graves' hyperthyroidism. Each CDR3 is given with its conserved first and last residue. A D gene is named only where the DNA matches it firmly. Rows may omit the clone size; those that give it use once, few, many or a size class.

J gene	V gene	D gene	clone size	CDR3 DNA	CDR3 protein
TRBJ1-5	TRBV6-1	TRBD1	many	TGTGCCAGCAGTGGGGGGACAGGGTGGATGTCGCCCAATCAGCCCCAGCATTTT	CASSGGTGWMSPNQPQHF
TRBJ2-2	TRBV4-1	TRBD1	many	TGCGCCAGCAGCCCTAGACAGGGCGTAACCGGGGAGCTGTTTTTT	CASSPRQGVTGELFF
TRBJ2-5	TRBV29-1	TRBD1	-	TGCAGCAGTTGGGACAGGGGATGGGAGACCCAGTACTTC	CSSWDRGWETQYF
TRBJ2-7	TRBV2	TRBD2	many	TGTGCCAGCAGGCCCCGACTAGCGATAAACGAGCAGTACTTC	CASRPRLAINEQYF
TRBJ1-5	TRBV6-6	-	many	TGTGCCAGCAGTTACGAGGGGACAAGAGTATATAGCAATCAGCCCCAGCATTTT	CASSYEGTRVYSNQPQHF
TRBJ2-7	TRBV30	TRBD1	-	TGTGCCTGGAGTGTACGAAGGGGGCTCTACGAGCAGTACTTC	CAWSVRRGLYEQYF
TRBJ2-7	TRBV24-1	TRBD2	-	TGTGCCACCAGTGTGTTTAGCGGGAGTAACGAGCAGTACTTC	CATSVFSGSNEQYF
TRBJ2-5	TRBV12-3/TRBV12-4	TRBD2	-	TGTGCCAGCAGCACCTTAGCGGGAGGGGTCCAAGAGACCCAGTACTTC	CASSTLAGGVQETQYF
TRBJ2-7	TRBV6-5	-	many	TGTGCCAGCAGTTACGTGGCGCAGAGCTCCTACGAGCAGTACTTC	CASSYVAQSSYEQYF
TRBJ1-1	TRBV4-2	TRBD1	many	TGTGCCAGCAGCCAAGAGGGAGGGGGCCTCACTGAAGCTTTCTTT	CASSQEGGGLTEAFF
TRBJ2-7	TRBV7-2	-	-	TGTGCCAGCAGCTTATCTGAGGGGCTCGACGAGCAGTACTTC	CASSLSEGLDEQYF
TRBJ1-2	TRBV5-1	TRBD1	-	TGCGCCAGCAGCGGGGACAGGGGCGTCTATGGCTACACCTTC	CASSGDRGVYGYTF
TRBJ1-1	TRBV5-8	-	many	TGTGCCAGCAGCGAGACCGGGACTGAGGCTTTCTTT	CASSETGTEAFF
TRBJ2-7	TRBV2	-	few	TGTGCCAGCAGTCGCGGACGGAAATCCTACGAGCAGTACTTC	CASSRGRKSYEQYF
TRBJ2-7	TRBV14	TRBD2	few	TGTGCCAGCAGCCTCCAAGCGGGAGTGACGGGAGAGCAGTACTTC	CASSLQAGVTGEQYF
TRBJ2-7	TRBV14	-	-	TGTGCCAGCGGCCACCTCCCTGGAGCGGACGAGCAGTACTTC	CASGHLPGADEQYF
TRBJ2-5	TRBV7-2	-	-	TGTGCCAGCAGCTTAGCAGCACGGGATACGCAGTACTTC	CASSLAARDTQYF
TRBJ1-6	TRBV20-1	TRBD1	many	TGCAGTGCCGGACAGGGGGCTAATTCACCCCTCCACTTT	CSAGQGANSPLHF
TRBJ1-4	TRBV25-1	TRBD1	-	TGTGCCAGCAGTAATCGACAGGGGGGTGAAAAACTGTTTTTT	CASSNRQGGEKLFF
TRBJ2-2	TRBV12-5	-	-	TGTGCTAGTGGTTTAGGCAGGGAAACCGGGGAGCTGTTTTTT	CASGLGRETGELFF
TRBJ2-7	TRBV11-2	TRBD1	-	TGTGCCAGCAGATCGGACAGGGTAAATTCATACGAGCAGTACTTC	CASRSDRVNSYEQYF
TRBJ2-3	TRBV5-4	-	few	TGTGCCAGCAGCTTGGATCGGGGAGACACAGATACGCAGTATTTT	CASSLDRGDTDTQYF
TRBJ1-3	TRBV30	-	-	TGTGCCTGGACCCCTAAGGGACAACTCTCTGGAAACACCATATATTTT	CAWTPKGQLSGNTIYF
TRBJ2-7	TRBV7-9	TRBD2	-	TGTGCCAGCAGCCGCATTAGGGCCGGGGGGGACGAGCAGTACTTC	CASSRIRAGGDEQYF
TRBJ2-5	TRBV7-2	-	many	TGTGCCAGCAGCTTAGCACTACTCCAAGAGACCCAGTACTTC	CASSLALLQETQYF
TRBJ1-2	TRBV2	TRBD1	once	TGTGCCAGCAGGGGGACAGGGGCAGATGGCTACACCTTC	CASRGTGADGYTF
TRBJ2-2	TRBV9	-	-	TGTGCCAGCAGCGCTCCAGGAGGGATTTGGACCGGGGAGCTGTTTTTT	CASSAPGGIWTGELFF
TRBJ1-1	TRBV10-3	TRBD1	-	TGTGCCATCAGTCTACTGGGACAGGGGAGTGCAGGTACTGAAGCTTTCTTT	CAISLLGQGSAGTEAFF
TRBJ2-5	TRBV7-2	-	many	TGTGCCAGCAGCTTAGCGGGGCCTCCGGGGGAGACCCAGTACTTC	CASSLAGPPGETQYF
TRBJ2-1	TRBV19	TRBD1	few	TGTGCCAGTAGTTCCAGACAGGGATTGTGGAACAATGAGCAGTTCTTC	CASSSRQGLWNNEQFF
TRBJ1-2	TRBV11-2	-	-	TGTGCCAGCAGCTCGACCGGGCCCAGAAGGAACCGGGGCTACACCTTC	CASSSTGPRRNRGYTF
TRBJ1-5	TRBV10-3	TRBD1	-	TGTGCCATCAGTGACGACAGGGCGTGCAATCAGCCCCAGCATTTT	CAISDDRACNQPQHF
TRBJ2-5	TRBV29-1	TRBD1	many	TGCAGTGCTGGACAGGGGGGAGAGACCCAGTACTTC	CSAGQGGETQYF
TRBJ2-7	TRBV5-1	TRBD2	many	TGCGCCAGCACCCACGGGACTAGCGGGTACGAGCAGTACTTC	CASTHGTSGYEQYF
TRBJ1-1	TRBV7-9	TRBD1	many	TGTGCCAGCAGCTCCCCGGGACAGGAGTCAGCTTTCTTT	CASSSPGQESAFF
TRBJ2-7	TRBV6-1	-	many	TGTGCCAGCAGTGAAAACGTAGGGCTGTACGAGCAGTACTTC	CASSENVGLYEQYF
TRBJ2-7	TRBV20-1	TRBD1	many	TGCAGTGCCTTACGACAGGGCGCGTCCTACGAGCAGTACTTC	CSALRQGASYEQYF
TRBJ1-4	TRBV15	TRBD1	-	TGTGCCACCAGCAGAGATGGGGACAGCAAACTGTTTTTT	CATSRDGDSKLFF
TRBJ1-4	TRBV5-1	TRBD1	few	TGCGCCAGCAGTTCTACCGGGACAGGGACGTTTCTGACTAATGAAAAACTGTTTTTT	CASSSTGTGTFLTNEKLFF
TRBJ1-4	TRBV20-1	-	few	TGCAGTGCTAGGGAGGGAGGCGACACTGAAAAACTGTTTTTT	CSAREGGDTEKLFF
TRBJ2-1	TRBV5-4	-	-	TGTGCCAGCAGCTCGGTTAGTTTCAATGAGCAGTTCTTC	CASSSVSFNEQFF
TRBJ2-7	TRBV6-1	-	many	TGTGCCACTTTTAGGACAGGGACTACCTACGAGCAGTACTTC	CATFRTGTTYEQYF
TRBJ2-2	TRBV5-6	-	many	TGTGCCAGCAGCGGACGGACTATCACCACCGGGGAGCTGTTTTTT	CASSGRTITTGELFF
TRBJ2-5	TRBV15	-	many	TGTGCCACCAGCAGAGATTCTCCCTGGCAGGGGAAGGAGACCCAGTACTTC	CATSRDSPWQGKETQYF
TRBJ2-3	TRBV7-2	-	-	TGTGCCAGCAGCCGACTAGCAGATACGCAGTATTTT	CASSRLADTQYF
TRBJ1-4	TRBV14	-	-	TGTGCCAGCAGCGCCAAAGCGGGGCCTGATGAAAAACTGTTTTTT	CASSAKAGPDEKLFF